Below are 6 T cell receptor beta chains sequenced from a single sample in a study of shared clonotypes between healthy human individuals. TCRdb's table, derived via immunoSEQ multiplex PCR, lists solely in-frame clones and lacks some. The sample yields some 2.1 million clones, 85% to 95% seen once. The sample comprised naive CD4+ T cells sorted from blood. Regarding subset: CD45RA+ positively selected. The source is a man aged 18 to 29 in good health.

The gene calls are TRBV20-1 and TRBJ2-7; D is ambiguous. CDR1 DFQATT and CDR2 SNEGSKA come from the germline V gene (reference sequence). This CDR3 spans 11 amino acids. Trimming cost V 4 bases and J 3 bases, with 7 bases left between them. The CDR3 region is CSATIYYEQYF. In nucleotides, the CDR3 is TGCAGTGCTACCATATACTACGAGCAGTACTTC.

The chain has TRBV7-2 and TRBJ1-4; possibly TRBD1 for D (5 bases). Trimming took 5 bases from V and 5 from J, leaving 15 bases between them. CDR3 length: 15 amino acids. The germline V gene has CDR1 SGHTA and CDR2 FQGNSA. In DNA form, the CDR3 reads TGTGCCAGCAGCCCTCGGGACGCCTCAAATGAAAAACTGTTTTTT. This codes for CASSPRDASNEKLFF.

In DNA, the CDR3 is TGTGCCAGCAGCCCCCGGGGGCTAGCGGGGGGGCGGTATGAGCAGTACTTC. Amino acids: CASSPRGLAGGRYEQYF. The chain couples TRBV21-1 to TRBJ2-7; the table gives TRBD2 as D, unverified against the DNA. TRBV21-1 is a known pseudogene. There are 17 residues in the CDR3.

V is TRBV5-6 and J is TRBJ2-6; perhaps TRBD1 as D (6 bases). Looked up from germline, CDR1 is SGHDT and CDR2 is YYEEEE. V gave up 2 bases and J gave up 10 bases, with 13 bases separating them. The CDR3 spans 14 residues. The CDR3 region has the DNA TGTGCCAGCAGCTTTAGGACAGAGGCTAACGTCCTGACTTTC. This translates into CASSFRTEANVLTF.

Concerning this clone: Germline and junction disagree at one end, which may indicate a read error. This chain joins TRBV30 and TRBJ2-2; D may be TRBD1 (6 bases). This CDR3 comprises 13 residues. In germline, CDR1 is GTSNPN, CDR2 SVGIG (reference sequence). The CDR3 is CAWGDGQWIPQVF. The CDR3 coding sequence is TGTGCCTGGGGCGATGGACAGTGGATACCCCAGGTTTTC.

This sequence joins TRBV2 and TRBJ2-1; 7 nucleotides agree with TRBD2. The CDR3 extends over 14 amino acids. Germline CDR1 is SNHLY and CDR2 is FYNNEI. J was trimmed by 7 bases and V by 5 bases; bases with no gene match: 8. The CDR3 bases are TGTGCCAGCAGTACCAAAGGACTAGATAATGAGCAGTTCTTC. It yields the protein CASSTKGLDNEQFF.